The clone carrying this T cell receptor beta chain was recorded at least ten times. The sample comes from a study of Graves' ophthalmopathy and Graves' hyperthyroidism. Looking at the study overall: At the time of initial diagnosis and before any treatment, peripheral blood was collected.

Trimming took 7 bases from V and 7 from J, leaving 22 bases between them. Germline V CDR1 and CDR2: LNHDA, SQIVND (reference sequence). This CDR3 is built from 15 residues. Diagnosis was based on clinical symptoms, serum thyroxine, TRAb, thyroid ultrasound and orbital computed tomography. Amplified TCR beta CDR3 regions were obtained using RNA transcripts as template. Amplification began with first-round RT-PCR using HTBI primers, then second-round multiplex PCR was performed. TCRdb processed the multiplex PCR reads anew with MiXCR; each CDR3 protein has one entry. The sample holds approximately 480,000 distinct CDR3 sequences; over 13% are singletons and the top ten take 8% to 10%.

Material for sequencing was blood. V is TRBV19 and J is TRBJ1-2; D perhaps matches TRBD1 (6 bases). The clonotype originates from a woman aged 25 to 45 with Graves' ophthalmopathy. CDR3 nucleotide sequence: TGTGCCAGTACCACTGTCCTGGGGGCAGGGCCTGGCTACACCTTC. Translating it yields CASTTVLGAGPGYTF. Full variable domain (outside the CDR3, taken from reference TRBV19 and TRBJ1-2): DGGITQSPKYLFRKEGQNVTLSCEQNLNHDAMYWYRQDPGQGLRLIYYSQIVNDFQKGDIAEGYSVSREKKESFPLTVTSAQKNPTAFYLCASTTVLGAGPGYTFGSGTRLTVV.